This is a list of T cell receptor beta chains from one sample in a study of shared clonotypes between healthy human individuals. Sequencing used immunoSEQ multiplex PCR; TCRdb keeps in-frame clones, though not all of them. The sample shows about 2,200,000 clones, approximately 94% of them seen only once. The material sequenced was naive CD8+ T cells from PBMCs. Receptors originate from a young man in good health. Some clones in this sample may be carry-over from other donors' samples. Each CDR3 is given with its conserved first and last residue. The D gene is left open where the match is weak. Expanded clones are given a class, and other clones once, few, many or no size at all.

>-|TRBJ1-1|TRBV28|-
TGTGCCAGCACCAAGCGACGGTTCATGAACACTGAAGCTTTCTTT
CASTKRRFMNTEAFF
>TRBD1|TRBJ2-7|TRBV19|-
TGTGCCAGTAGTATAGGTGGGACAGGGAGCTCCTACGAGCAGTACTTC
CASSIGGTGSSYEQYF
>TRBD2|TRBJ2-5|TRBV15|-
TGTGCCACCAGCCCTGGACTAGCGGGAGGGGGCCATAGTGAGACCCAGTACTTC
CATSPGLAGGGHSETQYF
>TRBD2|TRBJ2-3|TRBV7-8|-
TGTGCCAGCAGCTGGGTGCTAGCGGGAGTGGATACGCAGTATTTT
CASSWVLAGVDTQYF
>TRBD2|TRBJ2-7|TRBV4-1|-
TGCGCCAGCAGCCAAGATGATCTAGCGGGACCACTCTCCTACGAGCAGTACTTC
CASSQDDLAGPLSYEQYF
>TRBD1|TRBJ2-7|TRBV5-1|-
TGCGCCAGCAGCGCCTCCGGGACAGGGATTGTCGAGCAGTACTTC
CASSASGTGIVEQYF
>TRBD2|TRBJ2-1|TRBV29-1|-
TGCAGCGTGGGGACTAGCGGGGTAAATGAGCAGTTCTTC
CSVGTSGVNEQFF
>TRBD1|TRBJ2-7|TRBV28|-
TGTGCCAGCAGTTTATTCGGTTTTGGGACAGGGACCTACGAGCAGTACTTC
CASSLFGFGTGTYEQYF
>-|TRBJ2-7|TRBV6-5|-
TGTGCCAGCAGTTACTTTGGGCCCTCCTACGAGCAGTACTTC
CASSYFGPSYEQYF
>-|TRBJ2-7|TRBV5-1|-
TGCGCCAGCAGCTTGAAGGGCGTGAGCGACCCCGAGCAGTACTTC
CASSLKGVSDPEQYF
>TRBD2|TRBJ2-5|TRBV27|-
TGTGCCAGCAGCCCGGCCAGCGGGAGGGCCCAAGAGACCCAGTACTTC
CASSPASGRAQETQYF
>TRBD2|TRBJ2-1|TRBV11-2|-
TGTGCCAGCAGCTTGGACCGACTAGCGGGGCTATACAATGAGCAGTTCTTC
CASSLDRLAGLYNEQFF
>-|TRBJ1-1|TRBV29-1|few
TGCAGCGTTCGGGGGGGCGTTTCTGAAGCTTTCTTT
CSVRGGVSEAFF
>TRBD1|TRBJ1-2|TRBV19|-
TGTGCCAGTAGTATCTTGTCAGGGGGCGCGGACGGCTACACCTTC
CASSILSGGADGYTF
>-|TRBJ2-3|TRBV6-5|-
TGTGCCAGCAGTTTTCAGAACACAGATACGCAGTATTTT
CASSFQNTDTQYF
>-|TRBJ1-5|TRBV2|-
TGTGCCAGTCGAGGAGGGAGCTCCAATCAGCCCCAGCATTTT
CASRGGSSNQPQHF
>-|TRBJ2-7|TRBV14|-
TGTGCCAGCAGCCAGGGTTCCGGGACCTCCTACGAGCAGTACTTC
CASSQGSGTSYEQYF
>TRBD1|TRBJ1-1|TRBV27|-
TGTGCCAGCAGTCTAGGGACAGGGAGGACTGAAGCTTTCTTT
CASSLGTGRTEAFF
>-|TRBJ1-2|TRBV30|once
TGTGCCTGGAGTCATCTGTGGACAGAAGCTAACTATGGCTACACCTTC
CAWSHLWTEANYGYTF
>-|TRBJ2-5|TRBV7-8|-
TGTGCCAGCAGCTTAGGTTTCACCCTACCCGGGACCCAGTACTTC
CASSLGFTLPGTQYF
>TRBD1|TRBJ2-3|TRBV25-1|-
TGTGCCAGCAGTGAAGACAGGGGCTACACAGATACGCAGTATTTT
CASSEDRGYTDTQYF
>TRBD2|TRBJ2-7|TRBV7-9|-
TGTGCCAGCAGTGGGACTAGCGGGATGGGGGCCTACGAGCAGTACTTC
CASSGTSGMGAYEQYF
>-|TRBJ1-4|TRBV14|-
TGTGCCAGCAGCCAAGGGACGGATGAAAAACTGTTTTTT
CASSQGTDEKLFF
>TRBD1|TRBJ2-1|TRBV27|-
TGTGCCAGCAGCCTACAGGGGCCGAGGACCTACAATGAGCAGTTCTTC
CASSLQGPRTYNEQFF
>-|TRBJ2-5|TRBV14|-
TGTGCCAGCAGCCAAGATTCGGGTTCGAAGACCCAGTACTTC
CASSQDSGSKTQYF
>-|TRBJ1-1|TRBV28|-
TGTGCCGGGCGGGACACCGACGATAACACTGAAGCTTTCTTT
CAGRDTDDNTEAFF
>-|TRBJ2-3|TRBV6-5|-
TGTGCCAGCAGTTACTTAGGCACAGATACGCAGTATTTT
CASSYLGTDTQYF
>-|TRBJ2-1|TRBV28|-
TGTGCCAGCACCCCTGGGGGCTACAATGAGCAGTTCTTC
CASTPGGYNEQFF
>TRBD1|TRBJ1-2|TRBV19|-
TGTGCCAGTAGTGCATCCGCAGGGGGCGCCTATGGCTACACCTTC
CASSASAGGAYGYTF
>-|TRBJ2-1|TRBV29-1|-
TGCAGTGGCGGACTACCCAATGAGCAGTTCTTC
CSGGLPNEQFF
>TRBD1|TRBJ1-5|TRBV7-9|once
TGTGCCAGCAGCTCAACGACAGGGACCCTCAATCAGCCCCAGCATTTT
CASSSTTGTLNQPQHF
>-|TRBJ1-1|TRBV6-1|-
TGTGCCAGCAGTGTGTTAGCGCCTGAAGCTTTCTTT
CASSVLAPEAFF
>TRBD1|TRBJ1-1|TRBV27|once
TGTGCCAGCAGTTTACAGACAGGGCTGGGCACTGAAGCTTTCTTT
CASSLQTGLGTEAFF
>TRBD1|TRBJ2-1|TRBV29-1|-
TGCAGCGTTGACGGGACAGCATTCTACAATGAGCAGTTCTTC
CSVDGTAFYNEQFF
>-|TRBJ2-7|TRBV29-1|-
TGCAGCGTTGTGCCAGGGCAGGGTGCCTACGAGCAGTACTTC
CSVVPGQGAYEQYF
>-|TRBJ1-1|TRBV5-6|once
TGTGCCAGCAGCCCCGGGGGGGTGAACACTGAAGCTTTCTTT
CASSPGGVNTEAFF
>-|TRBJ2-2|TRBV6-1|-
TGTGCCAGCAGCCGGGGCGATAGGGAGCTGTTTTTT
CASSRGDRELFF
>TRBD1|TRBJ1-5|TRBV27|-
TGTGCCAGCAGCCCTCGGACAGGGGGGAGTCAGCCCCAGCATTTT
CASSPRTGGSQPQHF
>TRBD2|TRBJ2-1|TRBV13|-
TGTGCCAGCTTCGGGAGGCTAGCGGGAGTGAAAGGAGAACTTGAGCAGTTCTTC
CASFGRLAGVKGELEQFF
>TRBD2|TRBJ2-5|TRBV19|-
TGTGCCAGTAGTATTCGGGTAAGGCTAGCGGGTACCAAGTACCAAGAGACCCAGTACTTC
CASSIRVRLAGTKYQETQYF
>-|TRBJ2-7|TRBV7-6|few
TGTGCCAGCAGCCCGCCGGGGCCGCCCTACGAGCAGTACTTC
CASSPPGPPYEQYF
>TRBD1|TRBJ1-2|TRBV10-3|-
TGTGCCATCAGTGAGTCCCCGACAGGGCTACATGGCTACACCTTC
CAISESPTGLHGYTF
>-|TRBJ1-2|TRBV11-2|-
TGTGCCAGCAGCTCCCCTCGGGAGGACTATGGCTACACCTTC
CASSSPREDYGYTF
>-|TRBJ2-7|TRBV27|-
TGTGCCAGCAGCCAGCTGCCAGGGGTCTCCTACGAGCAGTACTTC
CASSQLPGVSYEQYF
>-|TRBJ2-1|TRBV5-1|-
TGCGCCAGCAGCTTGGGATGGGGGGCTGCTTGGAATGAGCAGTTCTTC
CASSLGWGAAWNEQFF
>-|TRBJ2-1|TRBV6-1|once
TGTGCCAGCAGTGAAGCCCGCGGGGTTAACAATGAGCAGTTCTTC
CASSEARGVNNEQFF
>-|TRBJ1-5|TRBV4-1|-
TGCGCCAGCAGCCAAGAGGAGGGCCTGGAGAATCAGCCCCAGCATTTT
CASSQEEGLENQPQHF
>-|TRBJ1-1|TRBV4-3|few
TGCGGTCACGACGGAGGGAGTGAAGCTTTCTTT
CGHDGGSEAFF
>-|TRBJ2-1|TRBV5-1|-
TGCGCCAGCAGTCCGCCGACCTACAATGAGCAGTTCTTC
CASSPPTYNEQFF
>TRBD2|TRBJ2-3|TRBV27|-
TGTGCCAGCAGTTTAGTGCTAGCGGGAGGGCCAGGGGATACGCAGTATTTT
CASSLVLAGGPGDTQYF
>-|TRBJ1-1|TRBV27|once
TGTGCCAGCAGTTTACGAGGACGGCGGAACACTGAAGCTTTCTTT
CASSLRGRRNTEAFF
>-|TRBJ2-5|TRBV7-9|-
TGTGCCAGCAGCTCTAACCAAGAGACCCAGTACTTC
CASSSNQETQYF
>-|TRBJ1-5|TRBV6-1|-
TGTGCCAGCAGTGAGGTCAGGTACTACAATCAGCCCCAGCATTTT
CASSEVRYYNQPQHF
>TRBD1|TRBJ2-6|TRBV10-3|-
TGTGCCACCCCGACCCCGGGACAGGGGGCTGCCGGGGCCAACGTCCTGACTTTC
CATPTPGQGAAGANVLTF
>-|TRBJ2-7|TRBV9|-
TGTGCCAGCAGCGTGAGCGGGACACCTGCCTACGAGCAGTACTTC
CASSVSGTPAYEQYF